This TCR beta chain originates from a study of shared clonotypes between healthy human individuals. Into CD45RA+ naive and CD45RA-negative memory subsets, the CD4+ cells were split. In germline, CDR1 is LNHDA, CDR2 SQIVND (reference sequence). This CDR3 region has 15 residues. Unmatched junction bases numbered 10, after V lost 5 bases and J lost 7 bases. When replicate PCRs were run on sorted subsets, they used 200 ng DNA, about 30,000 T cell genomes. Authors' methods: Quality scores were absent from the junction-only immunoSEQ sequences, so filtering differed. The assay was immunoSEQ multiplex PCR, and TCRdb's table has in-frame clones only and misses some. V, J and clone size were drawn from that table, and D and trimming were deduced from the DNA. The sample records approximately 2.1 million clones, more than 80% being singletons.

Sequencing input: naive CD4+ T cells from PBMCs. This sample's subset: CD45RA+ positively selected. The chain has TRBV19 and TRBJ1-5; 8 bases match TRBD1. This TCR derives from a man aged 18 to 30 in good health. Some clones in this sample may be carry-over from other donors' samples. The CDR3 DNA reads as TGTGCCAGTAGTCCTGGACAGGGTCCAAACCAGCCCCAGCATTTT. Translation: CASSPGQGPNQPQHF.